Listed below are T cell receptor beta chains from one sample, sequenced in a study of T cells in Graves' hyperthyroidism and ophthalmopathy. TCRdb re-derived calls from the multiplex PCR reads in MiXCR, one entry per CDR3 protein. The top ten clones hold about 9.4% of a sample with hundreds of thousands of distinct CDR3 sequences, 14% of them seen once. What was sequenced was blood. These receptors were collected from a woman between 18 and 29 years old with Graves' hyperthyroidism. CDR3s include the opening cysteine and the closing phenylalanine or tryptophan. A D gene is named only where the DNA matches it firmly. Clone size is shown for a subset of rows, as once, few, many or a class of expanded clone.

.,.,TRBV6-2/TRBV6-3,TRBJ1-5,TGTGCCAGCAGCAACAGGGTAGTGGAGCCCCAGCATTTT,CASSNRVVEPQHF
few,TRBD2,TRBV6-2/TRBV6-3,TRBJ2-7,TGTGCCAGCAGTTACTCGTTCACTAGCGGGAGGGGCTACGAGCAGTACTTC,CASSYSFTSGRGYEQYF
.,TRBD2,TRBV27,TRBJ2-2,TGTGCCAGCAGTTTAATGGGACTAGCGGGAGGTCCCGGGGAGCTGTTTTTT,CASSLMGLAGGPGELFF
.,.,TRBV15,TRBJ1-6,TGTGCCACCAGCAGAGGCAGGGGCAGCTATAATTCACCCCTCCACTTT,CATSRGRGSYNSPLHF
.,.,TRBV7-9,TRBJ2-1,TGTGCCAGCAGCTTAAGGGTCGGATACTACAATGAGCAGTTCTTC,CASSLRVGYYNEQFF
many,.,TRBV19,TRBJ1-5,TGTGCCAGTAGTATAGGGTGGGCCAATCAGCCCCAGCATTTT,CASSIGWANQPQHF
.,.,TRBV7-9,TRBJ1-6,TGTGCCAGCAGGCCACCAGGGAATTCACCCCTCCACTTT,CASRPPGNSPLHF
many,.,TRBV12-3/TRBV12-4,TRBJ2-1,TGTGCCAGCAGCCCGAGGGCGCGGGCCGACGGGAATGAGCAGTTCTTC,CASSPRARADGNEQFF
.,TRBD2,TRBV5-1,TRBJ2-4,TGCGCCAGCAGCTTGAGGGGCGAAGGGAGGGACATTCAGTACTTC,CASSLRGEGRDIQYF
.,.,TRBV28,TRBJ1-1,TGTGCCAGCAGTTCCCTGCGGGAGTCAATGAACACTGAAGCTTTCTTT,CASSSLRESMNTEAFF
many,.,TRBV20-1,TRBJ1-5,TGCAGTGCTAGTCCACCCACCGGGGGGAAACAGCCCCAGCATTTT,CSASPPTGGKQPQHF
many,.,TRBV18,TRBJ1-1,TGTGCCAGCTCACCGTCGGACACTGAAGCTTTCTTT,CASSPSDTEAFF
few,.,TRBV9,TRBJ1-2,TGTGCCAGCACCCAGTCTTCCGGGACCGCCTGGGGCTACACCTTC,CASTQSSGTAWGYTF
many,.,TRBV11-3,TRBJ2-3,TGTGCCAGCAGCAGTGGACAGTTACTCACAGATACGCAGTATTTT,CASSSGQLLTDTQYF
.,.,TRBV18,TRBJ1-2,TGTGCCAGCTCGCCAAACCTTTCGGGAGGCTACACCTTC,CASSPNLSGGYTF
.,TRBD1,TRBV4-1,TRBJ2-7,TGCGCCAGCAGCCACCTCGACAGGGTTGGGGCCTACGAGCAGTACTTC,CASSHLDRVGAYEQYF
once,.,TRBV10-2,TRBJ1-5,TGCGCCAGCAGTGAGTGGGGCTTTAGCAATCAGCCCCAGCATTTT,CASSEWGFSNQPQHF
many,TRBD1,TRBV4-1,TRBJ2-7,TGCGCCAGCAGCCAACCCGCCCGGGACAGGGTAAGGTACGAGCAGTACTTC,CASSQPARDRVRYEQYF
many,TRBD2,TRBV28,TRBJ2-5,TGTGCCAGCAGTTTACTGGGGATCCTAGCGGGAGGTAGAGAGACCCAGTACTTC,CASSLLGILAGGRETQYF
many,.,TRBV18,TRBJ2-7,TGTGCCAGCTCACCATTTATTTCCCTTGAGCAGTACTTC,CASSPFISLEQYF
once,TRBD2,TRBV6-2/TRBV6-3,TRBJ2-3,TGTGCCAGCAGTTACAGCGGGACTAGCCGGACTAGCACAGATACGCAGTATTTT,CASSYSGTSRTSTDTQYF
.,.,TRBV19,TRBJ1-2,TGTGCCAGTAGTATTTTCGGCAAGCTAGGTGGCGGGCGCGTCTATGGCTACACCTTC,CASSIFGKLGGGRVYGYTF
.,.,TRBV28,TRBJ2-2,TGTGCCAGCAGTTTACAGGTCAACACCGGGGAGCTGTTTTTT,CASSLQVNTGELFF
few,.,TRBV20-1,TRBJ2-1,.,CSATVFGAGSYNEQFF
few,TRBD2,TRBV18,TRBJ2-1,TGTGCCAGCTCAAACCGCGGACTAGCGGAGTCCAATGAGCAGTTCTTC,CASSNRGLAESNEQFF
few,.,TRBV7-6,TRBJ2-4,TGTGCCAGCAGCCCCCTGCCAGGGTCTACGAGGAACATTCAGTACTTC,CASSPLPGSTRNIQYF
few,TRBD2,TRBV20-1,TRBJ2-5,TGCAGTGCTAGGGCGGGAGGGATCGGGGAGACCCAGTACTTC,CSARAGGIGETQYF
many,TRBD1,TRBV18,TRBJ1-1,TGTGCCAGCTCACAGGGGGCTGGGAACACTGAAGCTTTCTTT,CASSQGAGNTEAFF
few,.,TRBV2,TRBJ2-3,TGTGCCAGCAGTCCCTGGAAGGGGGGCACAGATACGCAGTATTTT,CASSPWKGGTDTQYF
few,TRBD1,TRBV30,TRBJ1-2,TGTGCCTGGAAGGTGGGCAGGGGGCTCGGCTACACCTTC,CAWKVGRGLGYTF
.,.,TRBV6-9,TRBJ2-5,TGTGCCAGCAGTTACGGGGGAGCCTCTCCCGAAACCCAGTACTTC,CASSYGGASPETQYF
.,TRBD1,TRBV6-1,TRBJ2-7,TGTGCCAGCTGGCGGACAGGCCGCTCCTACGAGCAGTACTTC,CASWRTGRSYEQYF